The text below deals with one T cell receptor (beta chain). Its antigen remains unidentified. This sample is drawn from a study of shared clonotypes between healthy human individuals. Whole-study results and caveats: Among non-shared clonotypes, generation probabilities were lower than among those shared by all four donors.

The V gene end was trimmed by 2 bases and the J gene end by 7 bases; junction bases not matched to a gene: 10. The germline V gene has CDR1 LGHNT and CDR2 FRNRAP. The CDR3 is made up of 15 amino acids. As originally analysed: Junction-only sequences without quality scores came from ImmunoSEQ, so filtering differed. The assay was immunoSEQ multiplex PCR, and TCRdb's table has in-frame clones only and misses some. The DNA gave D and trimming, while V, J and clone size come from that table. The sample lists under 2,500,000 clones; around 95% were seen once. The sequenced material came from naive CD4+ T cells sorted from blood. The subset: CD45RA+ positively selected. This chain uses TRBV12-5 with TRBJ1-2; 7 bases agree with TRBD1. This clonotype was sampled from a man younger than 35 in good health. In DNA form, the CDR3 reads TGTGCTAGTGGTTTGACTGACAGGGATGAGAGTGGCTACACCTTC. Its protein is CASGLTDRDESGYTF.